A single sample is the source of the 8 T cell receptor beta chains below, sequenced in a study of shared clonotypes between healthy human individuals. Produced via immunoSEQ multiplex PCR; TCRdb's table is partial and in-frame only. The sample consists of more than 2,000,000 clones, approximately 92% of them appearing once. Sequenced: naive CD4+ T cells sorted from blood. As for subset: CD45RA+ positively selected. The source is a man between 18 and 29 years old in good health.

V usage is TRBV30 and J usage is TRBJ1-1, with unresolved D. Between the trimmed V and J ends, which lost 0 bases and 5 bases, there was a span of 10 bases. CDR1 GTSNPN and CDR2 SVGIG come from the germline V gene (reference sequence). The CDR3 has 13 amino acids. As DNA, the CDR3 is TGTGCCTGGAGTGTATCAAGTGGGACTGAAGCTTTCTTT. Its protein product is CAWSVSSGTEAFF.

V usage is TRBV19 and J usage is TRBJ1-6, with a possible D match to TRBD1 (6 bases). V was trimmed by 3 bases and J by 9 bases, leaving 18 bases between them. The CDR3 consists of 16 residues. Germline values: CDR1 LNHDA, CDR2 SQIVND (reference sequence). The CDR3 region is CASSIGGQPISSPLHF. DNA of the CDR3: TGTGCCAGTAGTATTGGGGGGCAGCCCATAAGTTCACCCCTCCACTTT.

This clone has just one count. The chain links TRBV7-9 to TRBJ2-2, with 9 bases matching TRBD2. Germline assignment: CDR1 SEHNR and CDR2 FQNEAQ (reference sequence). The CDR3 is 17 amino acids. V lost 1 base and J lost 5; bases outside the gene matches: 8. The CDR3 protein is CASSLGSGGRRTGELFF. CDR3 coding DNA: TGTGCCAGCAGCTTAGGTAGCGGGGGCCGAAGAACCGGGGAGCTGTTTTTT.

The DNA for the CDR3 is TGTGCCAGCAGCCCCTCGGGGACAGGGGTTGGACAGCCCCAGCATTTT. Its translation: CASSPSGTGVGQPQHF. V is TRBV7-9 and J is TRBJ1-5; 10 bases match TRBD1. Germline CDR1 SEHNR, CDR2 FQNEAQ (reference sequence). The junction had 11 bases not matched to a gene; V was cut back by 5 bases and J by 7 bases. CDR3 length equals 16 residues.

The chain uses TRBV5-6 and TRBJ1-4; D ambiguous. V lost 4 bases and J lost 3, with 16 bases in between. The germline V gene encodes CDR1 SGHDT and CDR2 YYEEEE. The length of the CDR3 is 16 residues. In nucleotides, the CDR3 is TGTGCCAGCAGCCTATGGCCCCATGCGGCTAATGAAAAACTGTTTTTT. Its protein product is CASSLWPHAANEKLFF.

The chain couples TRBV18 to TRBJ2-5; 7 bases are a match to TRBD1. V lost 6 bases, J lost 11 bases, and 15 bases stayed unmatched. The germline V gene encodes CDR1 KGHSH and CDR2 LQKENI. The CDR3 is 14 residues long. The CDR3 reads CASSRDRALSEQYF. The DNA for the CDR3 is TGTGCCAGCTCGCGAGACAGGGCCTTAAGTGAGCAGTACTTC. Using reference TRBV18 and TRBJ2-5 for the parts outside the CDR3, the full variable domain is NAGVMQNPRHLVRRRGQEARLRCSPMKGHSHVYWYRQLPEEGLKFMVYLQKENIIDESGMPKERFSAEFPKEGPSILRIQQVVRGDSAAYFCASSRDRALSEQYFGPGTRLLVL.

This clone occurred once. The CDR3 loop reads CSVVGDTETQYF. CDR3 coding DNA: TGCAGCGTTGTTGGTGACACAGAGACCCAGTACTTC. V usage is TRBV29-1 and J usage is TRBJ2-5; no clear D. The CDR3 length is 12 residues. Trimming took off 4 bases at V and 4 bases at J, with 10 bases between the two ends. Looked up from germline, CDR1 is SQVTM and CDR2 is ANQGSEA.

V and J are TRBV7-9 and TRBJ1-5, with D possibly TRBD1 on 5 matching bases. Trimming cost V 2 bases and J 9 bases, with 11 bases left between them. The CDR3 totals 13 residues. CDR1 and CDR2 from the germline V gene are SEHNR and FQNEAQ (reference sequence). This chain's CDR3 is CASSLTGGSPQHF. The CDR3 nucleotides read TGTGCCAGCAGCTTAACGGGGGGGTCGCCCCAGCATTTT.